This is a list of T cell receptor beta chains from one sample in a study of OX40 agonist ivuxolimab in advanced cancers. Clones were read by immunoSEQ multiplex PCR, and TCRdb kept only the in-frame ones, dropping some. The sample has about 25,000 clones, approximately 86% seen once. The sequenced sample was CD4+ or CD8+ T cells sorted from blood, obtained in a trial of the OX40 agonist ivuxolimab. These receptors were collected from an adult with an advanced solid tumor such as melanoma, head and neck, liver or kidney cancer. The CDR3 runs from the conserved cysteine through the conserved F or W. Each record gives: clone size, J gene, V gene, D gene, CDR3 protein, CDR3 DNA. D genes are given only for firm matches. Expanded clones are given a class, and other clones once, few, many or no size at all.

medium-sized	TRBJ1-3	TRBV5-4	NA	CASSLDPGLANTIYF	TGTGCCAGCAGCTTGGACCCAGGGTTGGCAAACACCATATATTTT
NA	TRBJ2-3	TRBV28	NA	CASSLLFTDTQYF	TGTGCCAGCAGTTTACTTTTCACAGATACGCAGTATTTT
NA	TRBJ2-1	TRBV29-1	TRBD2	CNVGGTSGLPGNEQFF	TGCAACGTTGGGGGGACTAGCGGCCTCCCCGGGAATGAGCAGTTCTTC
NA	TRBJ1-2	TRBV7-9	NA	CASSSQRDGYTF	TGTGCCAGCAGCTCCCAGAGGGATGGCTACACCTTC
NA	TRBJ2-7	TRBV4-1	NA	CASSQDRSEQYF	TGCGCCAGCAGCCAAGATCGAAGCGAGCAGTACTTC
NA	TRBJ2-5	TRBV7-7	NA	CASSLALAGARQETQYF	TGTGCCAGCAGCTTAGCCCTGGCGGGGGCCCGCCAAGAGACCCAGTACTTC
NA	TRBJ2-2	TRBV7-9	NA	CASSFRGSANTGELFF	TGTGCCAGCAGCTTTAGGGGCTCCGCGAACACCGGGGAGCTGTTTTTT
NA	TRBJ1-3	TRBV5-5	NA	CASSLLQGSGNTIYF	TGTGCCAGCAGCCTCCTACAGGGATCGGGGAACACCATATATTTT
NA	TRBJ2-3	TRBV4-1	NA	CASSHRTSSRDTQYF	TGCGCCAGCAGCCACCGGACTTCCTCCAGGGATACGCAGTATTTT
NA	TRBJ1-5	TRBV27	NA	CASSPISTGWSSQPQHF	TGTGCCAGCAGTCCAATATCCACGGGCTGGAGCAGTCAGCCCCAGCATTTT
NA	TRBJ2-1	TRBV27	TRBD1	CASSLGQGGADEQFF	TGTGCCAGCAGCCTGGGACAGGGGGGGGCAGATGAGCAGTTCTTC
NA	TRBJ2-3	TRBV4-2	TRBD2	CASSLRLAGSTDTQYF	TGTGCCAGCAGCCTTCGACTAGCGGGGAGCACAGATACGCAGTATTTT
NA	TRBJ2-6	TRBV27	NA	CASSRALGANVLTF	TGTGCCAGCAGCCGGGCGCTTGGGGCCAACGTCCTGACTTTC
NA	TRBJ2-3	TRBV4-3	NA	CASSQDGSQTDTQYF	TGCGCCAGCAGCCAAGATGGGAGTCAAACCGATACGCAGTATTTT
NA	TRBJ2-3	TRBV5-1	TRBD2	CASRRLAGTDTQYF	TGCGCCAGCCGTCGATTAGCGGGGACAGATACGCAGTATTTT
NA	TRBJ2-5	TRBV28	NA	CASSFELRETQYF	TGTGCCAGCAGTTTCGAGCTCAGAGAGACCCAGTACTTC
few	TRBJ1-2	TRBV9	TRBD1	CASSGRDSTF	TGTGCCAGCAGCGGACGGGACAGCACCTTC
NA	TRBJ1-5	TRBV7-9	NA	CASSLGGDQPQHF	TGTGCCAGCAGCTTGGGTGGGGATCAGCCCCAGCATTTT
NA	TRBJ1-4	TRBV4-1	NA	CASSQVGKLFF	TGCGCCAGCAGCCAAGTCGGAAAACTGTTTTTT
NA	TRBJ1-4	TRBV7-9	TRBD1	CASSVGTGGRERGKLFF	TGTGCCAGCAGCGTAGGGACAGGCGGTCGGGAGAGAGGAAAACTGTTTTTT
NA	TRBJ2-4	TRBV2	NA	CATQQGNIQYF	TGTGCCACCCAACAAGGAAACATTCAGTACTTC
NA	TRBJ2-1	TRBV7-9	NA	CASSLGGLGNNEQFF	TGTGCCAGCAGCCTCGGGGGCCTGGGGAACAATGAGCAGTTCTTC
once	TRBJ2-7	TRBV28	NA	CASSPEERRYEQYF	TGTGCCAGCAGTCCGGAGGAGCGACGCTACGAGCAGTACTTC
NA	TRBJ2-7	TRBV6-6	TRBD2	CASSYGGRAYEQYF	TGTGCCAGCAGTTACGGTGGGAGGGCCTACGAGCAGTACTTC